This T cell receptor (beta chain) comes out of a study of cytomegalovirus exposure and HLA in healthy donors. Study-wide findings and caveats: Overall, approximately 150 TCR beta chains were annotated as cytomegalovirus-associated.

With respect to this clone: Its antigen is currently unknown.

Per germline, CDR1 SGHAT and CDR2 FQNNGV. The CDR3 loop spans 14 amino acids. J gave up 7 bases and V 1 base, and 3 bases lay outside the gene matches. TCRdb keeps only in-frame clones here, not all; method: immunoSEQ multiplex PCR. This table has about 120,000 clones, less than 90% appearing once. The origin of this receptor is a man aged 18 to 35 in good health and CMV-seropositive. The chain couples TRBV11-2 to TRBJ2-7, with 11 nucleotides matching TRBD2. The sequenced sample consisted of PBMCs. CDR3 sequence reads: CASSLGRLAGEQYF. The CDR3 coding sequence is TGTGCCAGCAGCTTAGGGCGACTAGCGGGGGAGCAGTACTTC. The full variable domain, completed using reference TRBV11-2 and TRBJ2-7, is EAGVAQSPRYKIIEKRQSVAFWCNPISGHATLYWYQQILGQGPKLLIQFQNNGVVDDSQLPKDRFSAERLKGVDSTLKIQPAKLEDSAVYLCASSLGRLAGEQYFGPGTRLTVT.